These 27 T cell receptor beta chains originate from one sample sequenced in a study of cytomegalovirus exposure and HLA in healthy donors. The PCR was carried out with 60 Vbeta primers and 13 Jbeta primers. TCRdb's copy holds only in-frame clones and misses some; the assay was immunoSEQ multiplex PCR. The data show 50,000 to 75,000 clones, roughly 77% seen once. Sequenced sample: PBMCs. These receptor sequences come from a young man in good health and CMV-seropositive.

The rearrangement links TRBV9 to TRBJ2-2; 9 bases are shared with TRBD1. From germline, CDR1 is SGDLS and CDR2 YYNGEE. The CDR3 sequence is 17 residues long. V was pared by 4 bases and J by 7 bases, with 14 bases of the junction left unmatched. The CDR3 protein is CASSPPTGTGHDGELFF. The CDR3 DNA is TGTGCCAGCAGCCCCCCCACCGGGACAGGGCACGACGGGGAGCTGTTTTTT.

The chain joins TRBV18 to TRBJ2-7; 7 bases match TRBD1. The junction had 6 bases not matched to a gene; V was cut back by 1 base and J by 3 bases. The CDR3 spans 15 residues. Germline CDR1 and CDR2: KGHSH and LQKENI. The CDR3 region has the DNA TGTGCCAGCTCACCACGGGGTCAGGGGGTCTACGAGCAGTACTTC. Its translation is CASSPRGQGVYEQYF.

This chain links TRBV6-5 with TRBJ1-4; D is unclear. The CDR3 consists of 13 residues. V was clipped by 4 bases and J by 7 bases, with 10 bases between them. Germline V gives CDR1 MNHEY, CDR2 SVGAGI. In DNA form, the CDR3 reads TGTGCCAGCAGTTCCCGGTACGGTGAAAAACTGTTTTTT. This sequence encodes CASSSRYGEKLFF.

The CDR3: CASSPTGTPYEQYF. DNA of the CDR3: TGCGCCAGCAGCCCGACAGGGACCCCCTACGAGCAGTACTTC. This chain links TRBV5-1 with TRBJ2-7; 7 bases agree with TRBD1. V dropped 4 bases and J dropped 2; count of bases not matched to a gene: 6. This CDR3 has 14 residues. The germline V gene encodes CDR1 SGHRS and CDR2 YFSETQ.

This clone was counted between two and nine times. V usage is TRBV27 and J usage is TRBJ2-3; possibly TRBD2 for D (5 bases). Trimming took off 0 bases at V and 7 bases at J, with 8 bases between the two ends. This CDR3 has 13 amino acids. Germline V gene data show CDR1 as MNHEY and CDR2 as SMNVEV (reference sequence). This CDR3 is CASSLSRGNTQYF. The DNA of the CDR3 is TGTGCCAGCAGTTTATCGAGAGGGAATACGCAGTATTTT.

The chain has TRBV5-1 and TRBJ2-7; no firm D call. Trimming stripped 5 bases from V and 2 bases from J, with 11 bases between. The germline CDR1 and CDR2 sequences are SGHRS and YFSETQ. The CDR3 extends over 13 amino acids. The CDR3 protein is CASRGPSTYEQYF. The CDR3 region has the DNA TGCGCCAGCAGGGGCCCTTCCACCTACGAGCAGTACTTC.

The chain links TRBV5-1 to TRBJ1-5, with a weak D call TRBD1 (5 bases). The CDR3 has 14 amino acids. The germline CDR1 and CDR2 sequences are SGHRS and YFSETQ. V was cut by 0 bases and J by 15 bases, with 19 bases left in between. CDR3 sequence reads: CASSLDPDRPRWHF. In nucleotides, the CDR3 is TGCGCCAGCAGCTTGGACCCCGACAGACCCAGGTGGCATTTT.

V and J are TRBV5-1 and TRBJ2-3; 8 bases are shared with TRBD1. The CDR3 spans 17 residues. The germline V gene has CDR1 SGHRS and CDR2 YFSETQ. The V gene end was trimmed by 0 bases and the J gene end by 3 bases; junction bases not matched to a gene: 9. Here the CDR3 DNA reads TGCGCCAGCAGCTTGGCTGCTTCGGGACAGGAGACAGATACGCAGTATTTT. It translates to CASSLAASGQETDTQYF. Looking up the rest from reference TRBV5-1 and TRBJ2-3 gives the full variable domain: KAGVTQTPRYLIKTRGQQVTLSCSPISGHRSVSWYQQTPGQGLQFLFEYFSETQRNKGNFPGRFSGRQFSNSRSEMNVSTLELGDSALYLCASSLAASGQETDTQYFGPGTRLTVL.

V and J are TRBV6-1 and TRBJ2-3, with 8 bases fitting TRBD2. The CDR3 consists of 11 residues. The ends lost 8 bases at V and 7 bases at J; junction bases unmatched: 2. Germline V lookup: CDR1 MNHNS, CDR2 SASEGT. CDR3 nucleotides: TGTGCCAGCGGCGGGGGGAATACGCAGTATTTT. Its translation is CASGGGNTQYF.

The CDR3 reads CASSQEGTKILQGRFYGYTF. The CDR3 region has the DNA TGCGCCAGCAGCCAAGAGGGAACCAAAATATTACAGGGGAGATTCTATGGCTACACCTTC. V usage is TRBV4-1 and J usage is TRBJ1-2, with TRBD1 identical over 7 bases. The germline V gene encodes CDR1 MGHRA and CDR2 YSYEKL. The CDR3 consists of 20 residues. The V and J ends lost 0 bases and 4 bases, in that order; junction bases with no gene match: 20.

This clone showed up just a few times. CDR3 protein: CASSRTGGRTDTQYF. Here the CDR3 DNA reads TGTGCCAGCAGCAGAACGGGGGGGCGCACAGATACGCAGTATTTT. The genes are TRBV6-1 and TRBJ2-3; 8 bases align to TRBD2. This CDR3 is 15 amino acids long. Germline V lookup: CDR1 MNHNS, CDR2 SASEGT. With V trimmed by 6 bases and J by 1 base, 6 bases remained unmatched.

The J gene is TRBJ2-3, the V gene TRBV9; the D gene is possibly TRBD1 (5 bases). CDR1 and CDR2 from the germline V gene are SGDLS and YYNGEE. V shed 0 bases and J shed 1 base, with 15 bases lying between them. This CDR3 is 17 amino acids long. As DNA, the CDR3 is TGTGCCAGCAGCGTAGGAGGTAATAGGGGTGGCACAGATACGCAGTATTTT. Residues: CASSVGGNRGGTDTQYF.

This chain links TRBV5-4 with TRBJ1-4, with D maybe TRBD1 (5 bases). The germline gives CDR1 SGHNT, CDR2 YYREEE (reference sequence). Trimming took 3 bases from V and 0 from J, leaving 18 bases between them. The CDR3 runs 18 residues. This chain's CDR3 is CASSSSGTVFATNEKLFF. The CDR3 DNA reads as TGTGCCAGCAGCTCCTCCGGGACTGTTTTTGCAACTAATGAAAAACTGTTTTTT.

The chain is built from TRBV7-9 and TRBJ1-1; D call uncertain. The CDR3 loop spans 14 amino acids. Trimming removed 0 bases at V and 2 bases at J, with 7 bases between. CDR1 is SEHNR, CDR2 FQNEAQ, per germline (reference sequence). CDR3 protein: CASSLANINTEAFF. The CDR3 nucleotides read TGTGCCAGCAGCTTAGCGAACATCAACACTGAAGCTTTCTTT. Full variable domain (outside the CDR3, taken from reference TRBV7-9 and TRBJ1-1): DTGVSQNPRHKITKRGQNVTFRCDPISEHNRLYWYRQTLGQGPEFLTYFQNEAQLEKSRLLSDRFSAERPKGSFSTLEIQRTEQGDSAMYLCASSLANINTEAFFGQGTRLTVV.

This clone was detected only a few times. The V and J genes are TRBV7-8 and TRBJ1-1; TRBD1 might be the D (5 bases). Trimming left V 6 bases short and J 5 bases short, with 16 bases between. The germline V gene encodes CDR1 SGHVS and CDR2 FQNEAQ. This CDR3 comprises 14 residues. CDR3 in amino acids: CASRVGGTSTEAFF. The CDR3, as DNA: TGTGCCAGCAGAGTTGGGGGGACTTCGACTGAAGCTTTCTTT.

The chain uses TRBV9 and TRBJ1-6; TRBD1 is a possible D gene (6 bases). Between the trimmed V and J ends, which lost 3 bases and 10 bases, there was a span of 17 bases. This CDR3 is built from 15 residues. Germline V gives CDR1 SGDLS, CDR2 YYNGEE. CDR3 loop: CASSDRDNLRSPLHF. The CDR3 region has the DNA TGTGCCAGCAGCGATAGGGACAATTTGAGATCACCCCTCCACTTT.

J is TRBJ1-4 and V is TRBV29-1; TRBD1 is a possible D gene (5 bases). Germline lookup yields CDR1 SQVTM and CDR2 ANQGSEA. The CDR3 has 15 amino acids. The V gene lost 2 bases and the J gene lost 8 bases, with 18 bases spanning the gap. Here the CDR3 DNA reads TGCAGCGTTGAACGATACGGGGGGGAGAAGGAAAAACTGTTTTTT. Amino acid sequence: CSVERYGGEKEKLFF.

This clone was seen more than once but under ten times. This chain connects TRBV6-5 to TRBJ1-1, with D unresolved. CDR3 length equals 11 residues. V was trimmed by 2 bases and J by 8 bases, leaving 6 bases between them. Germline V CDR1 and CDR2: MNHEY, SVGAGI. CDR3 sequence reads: CASSYIGEAFF. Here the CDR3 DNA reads TGTGCCAGCAGTTACATCGGGGAAGCTTTCTTT.

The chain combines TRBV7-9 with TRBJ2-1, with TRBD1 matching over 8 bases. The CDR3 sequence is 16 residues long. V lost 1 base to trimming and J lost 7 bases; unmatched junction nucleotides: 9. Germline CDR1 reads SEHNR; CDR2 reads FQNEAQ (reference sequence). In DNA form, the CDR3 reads TGTGCCAGCAGCTTAGTAGGACAGGGTCGTTTTAATGAGCAGTTCTTC. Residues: CASSLVGQGRFNEQFF.

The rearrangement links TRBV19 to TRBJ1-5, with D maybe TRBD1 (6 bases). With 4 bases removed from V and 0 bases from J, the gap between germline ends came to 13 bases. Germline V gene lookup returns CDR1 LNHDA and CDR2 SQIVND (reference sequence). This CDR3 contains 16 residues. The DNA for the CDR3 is TGTGCCAGTAGTAGGTACCAGGGGTATAGCAATCAGCCCCAGCATTTT. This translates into CASSRYQGYSNQPQHF.

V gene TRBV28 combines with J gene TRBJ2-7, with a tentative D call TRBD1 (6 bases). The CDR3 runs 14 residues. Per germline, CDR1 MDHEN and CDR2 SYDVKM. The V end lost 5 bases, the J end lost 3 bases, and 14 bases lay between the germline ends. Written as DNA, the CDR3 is TGTGCCAGCAGTCGGTACACAGGGAACTACGAGCAGTACTTC. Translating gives CASSRYTGNYEQYF.

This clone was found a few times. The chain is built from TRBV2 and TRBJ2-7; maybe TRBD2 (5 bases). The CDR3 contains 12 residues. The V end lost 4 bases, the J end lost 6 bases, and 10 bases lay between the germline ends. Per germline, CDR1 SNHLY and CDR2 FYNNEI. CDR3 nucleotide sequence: TGTGCCAGCAGTGGGCAGGCGGGCGAGCAGTACTTC. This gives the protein CASSGQAGEQYF.

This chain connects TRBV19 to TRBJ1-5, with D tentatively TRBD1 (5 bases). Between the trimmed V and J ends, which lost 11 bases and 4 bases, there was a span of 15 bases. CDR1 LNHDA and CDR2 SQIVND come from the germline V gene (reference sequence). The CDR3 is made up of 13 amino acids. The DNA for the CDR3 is TGTGCCTCAACAAGGGGTGCGAATCAGCCCCAGCATTTT. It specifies CASTRGANQPQHF.

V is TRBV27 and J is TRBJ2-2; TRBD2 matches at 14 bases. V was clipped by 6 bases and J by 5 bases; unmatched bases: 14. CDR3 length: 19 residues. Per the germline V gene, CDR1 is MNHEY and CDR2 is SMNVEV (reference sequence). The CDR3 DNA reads TGTGCCAGCAGACCCCTAGGACTAGCGGGGGGCGGTGGGACCGGGGAGCTGTTTTTT. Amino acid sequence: CASRPLGLAGGGGTGELFF.

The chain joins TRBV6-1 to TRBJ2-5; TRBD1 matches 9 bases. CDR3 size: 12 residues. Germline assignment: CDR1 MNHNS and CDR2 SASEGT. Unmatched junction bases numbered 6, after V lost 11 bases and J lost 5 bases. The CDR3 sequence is CAADRGRETQYF. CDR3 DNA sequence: TGTGCCGCGGACAGGGGACGGGAGACCCAGTACTTC.

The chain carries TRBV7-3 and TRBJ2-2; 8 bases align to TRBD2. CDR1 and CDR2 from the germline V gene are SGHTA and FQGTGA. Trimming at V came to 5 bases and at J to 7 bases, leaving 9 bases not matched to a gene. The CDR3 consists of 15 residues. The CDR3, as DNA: TGTGCCAGCAGCCCTCGGACTAGCATCAGCGGGGAGCTGTTTTTT. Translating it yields CASSPRTSISGELFF.

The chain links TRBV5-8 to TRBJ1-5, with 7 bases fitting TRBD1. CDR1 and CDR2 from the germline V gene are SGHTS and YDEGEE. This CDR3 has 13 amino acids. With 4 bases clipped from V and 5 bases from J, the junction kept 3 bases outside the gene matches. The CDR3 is CASSRDSYQPQHF. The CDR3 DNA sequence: TGTGCCAGCAGCCGGGACAGCTATCAGCCCCAGCATTTT.